This TCR beta chain was captured by sequencing in a study of PD-1 blockade in mismatch repair-deficient tumors. The wider study: Patients had approximately 13 mismatch repair-deficient cancer types and were previously treated and progressing. Study-level findings and limits: Rapid post-treatment expansion, then contraction, generally preceding radiologic response, marked tumor-resident clones.

Mismatch repair deficiency was confirmed in all patients, by PCR or immunohistochemistry. TCR sequencing covered a few patients who responded to pembrolizumab. CDR3 length: 15 amino acids. Germline V gives CDR1 MNHNS, CDR2 SASEGT. V was cut by 6 bases and J by 3 bases, with 14 bases left in between. Note on this clone: Its antigen is not identified.

Assay used: immunoSEQ multiplex PCR; TCRdb lists only in-frame clones, some missing. The repertoire holds some 100,000 clones, with over 65% as singletons. The TCR comes from an adult with mismatch repair-deficient cancer. The specimen comprised peripheral blood, sampled about 33 weeks after starting pembrolizumab. This chain joins TRBV6-1 and TRBJ1-4; D perhaps matches TRBD1 (5 bases). The CDR3 protein is CASRKTGTANEKLFF. For the CDR3, the DNA is TGTGCCAGCAGAAAGACGGGGACCGCTAATGAAAAACTGTTTTTT.